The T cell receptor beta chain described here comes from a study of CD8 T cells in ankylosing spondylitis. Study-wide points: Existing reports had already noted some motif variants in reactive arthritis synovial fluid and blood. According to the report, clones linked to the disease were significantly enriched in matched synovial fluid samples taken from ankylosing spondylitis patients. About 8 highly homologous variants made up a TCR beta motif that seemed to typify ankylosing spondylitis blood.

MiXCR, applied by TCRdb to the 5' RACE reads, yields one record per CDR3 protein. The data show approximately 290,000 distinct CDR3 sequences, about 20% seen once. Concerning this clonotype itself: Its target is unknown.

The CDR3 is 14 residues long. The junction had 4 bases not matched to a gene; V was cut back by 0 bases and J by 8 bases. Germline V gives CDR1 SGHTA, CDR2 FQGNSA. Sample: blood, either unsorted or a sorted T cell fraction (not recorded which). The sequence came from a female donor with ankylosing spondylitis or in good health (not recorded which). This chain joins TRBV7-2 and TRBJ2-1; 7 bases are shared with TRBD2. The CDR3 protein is CASSLAWGGDEQFF. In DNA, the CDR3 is TGTGCCAGCAGCTTAGCCTGGGGAGGGGATGAGCAGTTCTTC.